Listed here is a single TCR beta chain. Its antigen is still unknown. Researchers prepared the TCRbeta library using unique molecular identifiers, the study reports. MiXCR was run by TCRdb on the PCR reads, yielding one entry per CDR3 protein. The repertoire holds about 980,000 distinct CDR3 sequences, with about 31% as singletons. The record originates from a study of T-cell reconstitution after alpha-beta-depleted transplantation in children. Trimming left V 1 base short and J 3 bases short, with 13 bases between. CDR3 length: 17 amino acids. Germline V gives CDR1 SGHAT, CDR2 FQNNGV. Study results and caveats: Some patients showed high day-60 TCRbeta diversity, which derived from surviving recipient T cells and thymic progenitors. Reported findings indicate that, about two months after transplant, alpha-beta T cells came from several hundred expanded clones, which were derived from non-depleted graft cells.

The sequencing used PBMCs, mostly from graft donor cells, collected 360 days after TCRalphabeta/CD19-depleted stem cell transplant. The chain carries TRBV11-2 and TRBJ2-6; no firm D call. The receptor was isolated from a boy in the first two years of life who had a stem cell transplant for SCID, so the T cells may come from the graft donor. CDR3 region: CASSLGLGSSGANVLTF. The CDR3 coding sequence is TGTGCCAGCAGCTTAGGCCTAGGCTCCAGTGGGGCCAACGTCCTGACTTTC.